The 9 T cell receptor beta chains in this list originate from one sample, sequenced in a study of blood T cell repertoires in COVID-19 (dated by TCRdb to 2020 to 2021). Library construction relied on the immunoSEQ multiplex PCR assay. In TCRdb, the immuneACCESS table is reduced to in-frame sequences with V and J assigned. These tables do not hold every clone; where another copy was compared, an unresolved V gene accounts for under half, and the others remain unexplained. The table for this sample lists more than 300,000 clones; under 95% of them were counted only once. The ten largest make up around 3.3% of the sample. Sequencing used peripheral blood. These receptors originate from a woman aged 18 to 35 who had recovered from COVID-19.

The V call is TRBV7-2, the J call TRBJ2-1, with D possibly matching TRBD2 (6 bases). The CDR3 runs 15 residues. The germline gives CDR1 SGHTA, CDR2 FQGNSA. V was cut by 2 bases and J by 6 bases, with 14 bases left in between. The CDR3 here is CASSLHPGDFNEQFF. CDR3 DNA sequence: TGTGCCAGCAGCTTACATCCGGGAGATTTCAATGAGCAGTTCTTC.

The chain carries TRBV30 and TRBJ1-1, with D unclear. From germline, CDR1 is GTSNPN and CDR2 SVGIG (reference sequence). V lost 0 bases and J lost 6, with 8 bases in between. The CDR3 extends over 12 amino acids. CDR3 bases: TGTGCCTGGAGTGTACAACGGGCTGAAGCTTTCTTT. Translating it yields CAWSVQRAEAFF. Full variable domain (outside the CDR3, taken from reference TRBV30 and TRBJ1-1): SQTIHQWPATLVQPVGSPLSLECTVEGTSNPNLYWYRQAAGRGLQLLFYSVGIGQISSEVPQNLSASRPQDRQFILSSKKLLLSDSGFYLCAWSVQRAEAFFGQGTRLTVV.

Regarding this clone: The identical CDR3 is also encoded by other nucleotide sequences in the sample. The V and J genes are TRBV24-1 and TRBJ1-1; D not resolved. The CDR3 contains 13 residues. V was shortened by 1 base and J by 4 bases, with 6 bases between the two germline ends. Looked up from germline, CDR1 is KGHDR and CDR2 is SFDVKD. CDR3 protein: CATSDFEGTEAFF. In DNA, the CDR3 is TGTGCCACCAGTGATTTCGAGGGCACTGAAGCTTTCTTT.

J is TRBJ2-7 and V is TRBV11-2, with TRBD1 identical over 7 bases. V trimming: 5 bases; J trimming: 4 bases; junction bases outside the gene matches: 5. CDR3 length equals 13 residues. Germline V gives CDR1 SGHAT, CDR2 FQNNGV. Written as DNA, the CDR3 is TGTGCCAGCAGCCACCGGGACAGTTACGAGCAGTACGTC. Residues: CASSHRDSYEQYV.

The chain links TRBV6-5 to TRBJ2-3; the match to TRBD2 covers 12 bases. J lost 3 bases, V lost 5 bases, and 3 bases had no gene match. Germline CDR1 reads MNHEY; CDR2 reads SVGAGI. This CDR3 is built from 15 residues. The CDR3 spells CASSQTSGGTDTQYF. DNA for the CDR3: TGTGCCAGCAGTCAAACTAGCGGGGGGACAGATACGCAGTATTTT.

This rearrangement joins TRBV6-2 or TRBV6-3 to TRBJ2-1; possibly TRBD1 or TRBD2 for D (5 bases each). The CDR3 contains 14 residues. Germline V gene sequence: CDR1 MNHEY, CDR2 SVGEGT. Trimming pared 6 bases from V and 6 bases from J, leaving 15 bases between. The CDR3 DNA reads as TGTGCCAGCAGCCAGGGCGACGGACTCAATGAGCAGTTCTTC. It encodes CASSQGDGLNEQFF.

The rearrangement joins TRBV30 to TRBJ1-5, with 7 bases lining up with TRBD1. CDR3 length: 15 amino acids. CDR1 and CDR2 (germline): GTSNPN, SVGIG (reference sequence). The junction had 9 bases not matched to a gene; V was cut back by 0 bases and J by 7 bases. Written as DNA, the CDR3 is TGTGCCTGGAGTGTGCCGACAGGGTTATCCCAGCCCCAGCATTTT. This gives the protein CAWSVPTGLSQPQHF.

The chain recombines TRBV27 with TRBJ2-1, with 8 positions matching TRBD2. Losses at the gene ends were 2 bases for V and 3 bases for J; bases not matched to a gene: 21. The germline CDR1 and CDR2 sequences are MNHEY and SMNVEV (reference sequence). There are 21 residues in the CDR3. The chain's CDR3 is CASSLARGGTPKDVGYNEQFF. Here the CDR3 DNA reads TGTGCCAGCAGTTTAGCCCGGGGGGGGACTCCAAAGGATGTGGGCTACAATGAGCAGTTCTTC.

This sequence joins TRBV27 and TRBJ2-1; 8 bases map to TRBD2. Germline assignment: CDR1 MNHEY and CDR2 SMNVEV (reference sequence). This CDR3 region has 15 residues. V was pared by 3 bases and J by 5 bases, with 6 bases of the junction left unmatched. The CDR3, as DNA: TGTGCCAGCAGTTTGGGGACGGGAGGGCACAATGAGCAGTTCTTC. Translation gives CASSLGTGGHNEQFF.